This T cell receptor (beta chain) was obtained from a study of shared clonotypes between healthy human individuals. Trimming took 8 bases from V and 1 from J; bases not matched to a gene: 4. The CDR3 loop spans 15 amino acids. Per the germline V gene, CDR1 is MRHNA and CDR2 is SNTAGT. The assay ran at deep level. Each subset's genomic DNA was split evenly across several immunoSEQ plates. Replicate sorted-subset PCRs were loaded with around 200 ng DNA, 29,000 or so T cell genomes. Clones were sequenced by immunoSEQ multiplex PCR, and TCRdb holds only the in-frame ones, with some missing. The table includes over a million clones, 70% to 80% detected once.

The chain employs TRBV6-4 and TRBJ2-4; 11 bases agree with TRBD1. Sequenced input: memory CD4+ T cells sorted from blood. Subset: CD45RA-negative fraction. This sequence was found in a man in his late teens or twenties in good health. The CDR3 here is CASRGQGGAKNIQYF. The CDR3 bases are TGTGCCAGCCGGGGACAGGGGGGGGCCAAAAACATTCAGTACTTC.